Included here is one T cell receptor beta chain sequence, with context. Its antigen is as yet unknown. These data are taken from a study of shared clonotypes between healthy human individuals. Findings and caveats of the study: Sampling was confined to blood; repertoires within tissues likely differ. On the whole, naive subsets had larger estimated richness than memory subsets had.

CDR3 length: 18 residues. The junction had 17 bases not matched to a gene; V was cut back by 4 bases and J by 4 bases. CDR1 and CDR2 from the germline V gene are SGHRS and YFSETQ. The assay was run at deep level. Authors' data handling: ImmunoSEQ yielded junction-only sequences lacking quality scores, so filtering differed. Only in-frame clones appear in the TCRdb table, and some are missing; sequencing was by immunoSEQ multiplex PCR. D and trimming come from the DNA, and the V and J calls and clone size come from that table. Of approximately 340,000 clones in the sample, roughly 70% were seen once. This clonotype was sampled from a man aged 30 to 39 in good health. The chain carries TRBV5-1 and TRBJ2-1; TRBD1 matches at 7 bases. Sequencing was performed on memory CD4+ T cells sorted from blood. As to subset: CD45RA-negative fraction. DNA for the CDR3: TGCGCCAGCAGCCACCCACGCCCCCCGGGACAGAAGTACAATGAGCAGTTCTTC. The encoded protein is CASSHPRPPGQKYNEQFF.